A selection of T cell receptor beta chains follows, all from one sample in a study of tumor-infiltrating lymphocytes in primary liver carcinoma. TCRdb processed the multiplex PCR reads anew with MiXCR; each CDR3 protein has one entry. The table records 80,000 or so distinct CDR3 sequences, 70% to 75% of them present only once. The material sequenced was liver tumor tissue from sampling region 4. The receptors shown here come from a woman aged 55-69 years with primary liver carcinoma and hepatitis B virus infection. Each CDR3 is given with its conserved first and last residue. D genes are given only for firm matches. Clone size is given for some rows only: seen once, a few or many times, or a class if the clone is expanded.

CDR3 DNA: TGTGCCAGTTGTGAAGACGGGGGATATCAGCCCCAGCATTTT
CDR3 protein: CASCEDGGYQPQHF
V gene: TRBV19
clone size: NA
D gene: NA
J gene: TRBJ1-5

CDR3 DNA: TGCGCCAGCAGTGAGGACGGCTCTGGAAACACTATATATTTT
CDR3 protein: CASSEDGSGNTIYF
V gene: TRBV10-2
clone size: once
D gene: NA
J gene: TRBJ1-3

CDR3 DNA: TGTGCCAGCAGCCAAGATTCCCTAGCGAGAACGTATAATGAGCAGTTCTTC
CDR3 protein: CASSQDSLARTYNEQFF
V gene: TRBV4-2
clone size: NA
D gene: NA
J gene: TRBJ2-1

CDR3 DNA: TGTGCCAGCAGCTTAGCGGGGAGTGGGGCCGACGTCCTGACTTTC
CDR3 protein: CASSLAGSGADVLTF
V gene: TRBV7-9
clone size: NA
D gene: NA
J gene: TRBJ2-6

CDR3 DNA: TGTACCAGCAGTTTGCAAGGACAGGGTGTGGACGAGCAATACTTC
CDR3 protein: CTSSLQGQGVDEQYF
V gene: TRBV28
clone size: NA
D gene: TRBD1
J gene: TRBJ2-7

CDR3 DNA: TGTGCCAGCAGCTTAGTTCCGAACATTCAGTACTTC
CDR3 protein: CASSLVPNIQYF
V gene: TRBV11-2
clone size: medium-sized
D gene: NA
J gene: TRBJ2-4

CDR3 DNA: TGTGCCAGCAGTGACTCACCCGGGGGGTCTAGGGCCAGCGTCCTGACTTTC
CDR3 protein: CASSDSPGGSRASVLTF
V gene: TRBV6-4
clone size: NA
D gene: TRBD2
J gene: TRBJ2-6

CDR3 DNA: TGCGCCAGGAGTTTAGATAGCCTAGCCGTAGCCCATGAGCAGTTCTTC
CDR3 protein: CARSLDSLAVAHEQFF
V gene: TRBV12-3/TRBV12-4
clone size: NA
D gene: NA
J gene: TRBJ2-1

CDR3 DNA: TGTGCCAGCAGTTACTTCCAGGGGGATGGCTATATCTTC
CDR3 protein: CASSYFQGDGYIF
V gene: TRBV6-5
clone size: once
D gene: TRBD1
J gene: TRBJ1-2

CDR3 DNA: TGTGCCACCCGGAGGGAAGAGGGAGGGGAGCAATACTTC
CDR3 protein: CATRREEGGEQYF
V gene: TRBV10-3
clone size: NA
D gene: TRBD2
J gene: TRBJ2-7

CDR3 DNA: TGTGCCAGCAGAACTGGGGCCGCATACGAACGGTACTTC
CDR3 protein: CASRTGAAYERYF
V gene: TRBV6-5
clone size: NA
D gene: NA
J gene: TRBJ2-7

CDR3 DNA: TGCATCGTGGTCAGCGGAAGGGACAATGAGCAGTTCTTC
CDR3 protein: CIVVSGRDNEQFF
V gene: TRBV29-1
clone size: NA
D gene: NA
J gene: TRBJ2-1

CDR3 DNA: TGTGCCAGTAGTACGAGACTAGCGGGAGTAGATCGGACCCAGTACTTC
CDR3 protein: CASSTRLAGVDRTQYF
V gene: TRBV19
clone size: few
D gene: TRBD2
J gene: TRBJ2-5

CDR3 DNA: TGTGCCAGTAGCCAAAGCGGGAACTCCTACAATGAGCAGTTCTTC
CDR3 protein: CASSQSGNSYNEQFF
V gene: TRBV19
clone size: NA
D gene: TRBD2
J gene: TRBJ2-1

CDR3 DNA: TGTGCCAGTAGGGGCACCAAACAGGGGTTGAATCGGCCCCAGCATTTT
CDR3 protein: CASRGTKQGLNRPQHF
V gene: TRBV6-6
clone size: NA
D gene: TRBD1
J gene: TRBJ1-5

CDR3 DNA: TGTGCCAGCAGCCTCCTGGGTTCGAACACCGGGGAGCTGTTTTTT
CDR3 protein: CASSLLGSNTGELFF
V gene: TRBV7-9
clone size: many
D gene: NA
J gene: TRBJ2-2

CDR3 DNA: TGTGCCAGCAGTCGGGAGTCTGGGGCCAACGTCCTGACTTTC
CDR3 protein: CASSRESGANVLTF
V gene: TRBV2
clone size: NA
D gene: NA
J gene: TRBJ2-6

CDR3 DNA: TGCGCCAGCAGCCGCGACCGCCCCGGGGAGCTGTTTTTT
CDR3 protein: CASSRDRPGELFF
V gene: TRBV5-1
clone size: many
D gene: NA
J gene: TRBJ2-2

CDR3 DNA: TGTGCCACCAGCAGAGAGGGGCGGAGCTTCTACAATGAGCAGTTCTTC
CDR3 protein: CATSREGRSFYNEQFF
V gene: TRBV15
clone size: NA
D gene: NA
J gene: TRBJ2-1

CDR3 DNA: TGCAGTGCTAGGAGTGGGCGGGAGGGAGGCAATGAGCAGTTCTTC
CDR3 protein: CSARSGREGGNEQFF
V gene: TRBV20-1
clone size: once
D gene: TRBD2
J gene: TRBJ2-1

CDR3 DNA: TGTGCCGGCAGTGCCGGAGGCTACAGTGGGCAGTTCTTC
CDR3 protein: CAGSAGGYSGQFF
V gene: TRBV11-3
clone size: NA
D gene: NA
J gene: TRBJ2-1

CDR3 DNA: TGCAGCGTCGTACCCCAGTTCAATGAGCAGTTCTTC
CDR3 protein: CSVVPQFNEQFF
V gene: TRBV29-1
clone size: NA
D gene: NA
J gene: TRBJ2-1

CDR3 DNA: TGTCCCAGCAGCTTCGGGAGGCTGAATACGCAGTATTTT
CDR3 protein: CPSSFGRLNTQYF
V gene: TRBV11-2
clone size: NA
D gene: TRBD2
J gene: TRBJ2-3

CDR3 DNA: TGTGCCAGCAGTTTAGTGCCAGGAGGCACATATACGCACTATTTT
CDR3 protein: CASSLVPGGTYTHYF
V gene: TRBV11-2
clone size: NA
D gene: NA
J gene: TRBJ2-3

CDR3 DNA: TGTGCCAGCAGTTTCCGGGACGGATCACAGACCCAGTACTTC
CDR3 protein: CASSFRDGSQTQYF
V gene: TRBV6-5
clone size: NA
D gene: NA
J gene: TRBJ2-5

CDR3 DNA: TGTGCCATCAGTGGAAGGACAGGGGGGGGTAGCGAGCAGTACTTC
CDR3 protein: CAISGRTGGGSEQYF
V gene: TRBV10-3
clone size: few
D gene: TRBD1
J gene: TRBJ2-7

CDR3 DNA: TGTGTCAGCAGGGACAGGGCTGGCACAGATATGCAGTATTTT
CDR3 protein: CVSRDRAGTDMQYF
V gene: TRBV28
clone size: few
D gene: TRBD1
J gene: TRBJ2-3

CDR3 DNA: TGTTCCAGCAGCAACGGATTCGTTCGGGCAGATACGCAGTATTTT
CDR3 protein: CSSSNGFVRADTQYF
V gene: TRBV7-6
clone size: NA
D gene: NA
J gene: TRBJ2-3

CDR3 DNA: TGTGCCACTAGCCAAGGCCTCGTGGACACAGGGGAGACCCAGTACTTC
CDR3 protein: CATSQGLVDTGETQYF
V gene: TRBV4-1
clone size: NA
D gene: NA
J gene: TRBJ2-5